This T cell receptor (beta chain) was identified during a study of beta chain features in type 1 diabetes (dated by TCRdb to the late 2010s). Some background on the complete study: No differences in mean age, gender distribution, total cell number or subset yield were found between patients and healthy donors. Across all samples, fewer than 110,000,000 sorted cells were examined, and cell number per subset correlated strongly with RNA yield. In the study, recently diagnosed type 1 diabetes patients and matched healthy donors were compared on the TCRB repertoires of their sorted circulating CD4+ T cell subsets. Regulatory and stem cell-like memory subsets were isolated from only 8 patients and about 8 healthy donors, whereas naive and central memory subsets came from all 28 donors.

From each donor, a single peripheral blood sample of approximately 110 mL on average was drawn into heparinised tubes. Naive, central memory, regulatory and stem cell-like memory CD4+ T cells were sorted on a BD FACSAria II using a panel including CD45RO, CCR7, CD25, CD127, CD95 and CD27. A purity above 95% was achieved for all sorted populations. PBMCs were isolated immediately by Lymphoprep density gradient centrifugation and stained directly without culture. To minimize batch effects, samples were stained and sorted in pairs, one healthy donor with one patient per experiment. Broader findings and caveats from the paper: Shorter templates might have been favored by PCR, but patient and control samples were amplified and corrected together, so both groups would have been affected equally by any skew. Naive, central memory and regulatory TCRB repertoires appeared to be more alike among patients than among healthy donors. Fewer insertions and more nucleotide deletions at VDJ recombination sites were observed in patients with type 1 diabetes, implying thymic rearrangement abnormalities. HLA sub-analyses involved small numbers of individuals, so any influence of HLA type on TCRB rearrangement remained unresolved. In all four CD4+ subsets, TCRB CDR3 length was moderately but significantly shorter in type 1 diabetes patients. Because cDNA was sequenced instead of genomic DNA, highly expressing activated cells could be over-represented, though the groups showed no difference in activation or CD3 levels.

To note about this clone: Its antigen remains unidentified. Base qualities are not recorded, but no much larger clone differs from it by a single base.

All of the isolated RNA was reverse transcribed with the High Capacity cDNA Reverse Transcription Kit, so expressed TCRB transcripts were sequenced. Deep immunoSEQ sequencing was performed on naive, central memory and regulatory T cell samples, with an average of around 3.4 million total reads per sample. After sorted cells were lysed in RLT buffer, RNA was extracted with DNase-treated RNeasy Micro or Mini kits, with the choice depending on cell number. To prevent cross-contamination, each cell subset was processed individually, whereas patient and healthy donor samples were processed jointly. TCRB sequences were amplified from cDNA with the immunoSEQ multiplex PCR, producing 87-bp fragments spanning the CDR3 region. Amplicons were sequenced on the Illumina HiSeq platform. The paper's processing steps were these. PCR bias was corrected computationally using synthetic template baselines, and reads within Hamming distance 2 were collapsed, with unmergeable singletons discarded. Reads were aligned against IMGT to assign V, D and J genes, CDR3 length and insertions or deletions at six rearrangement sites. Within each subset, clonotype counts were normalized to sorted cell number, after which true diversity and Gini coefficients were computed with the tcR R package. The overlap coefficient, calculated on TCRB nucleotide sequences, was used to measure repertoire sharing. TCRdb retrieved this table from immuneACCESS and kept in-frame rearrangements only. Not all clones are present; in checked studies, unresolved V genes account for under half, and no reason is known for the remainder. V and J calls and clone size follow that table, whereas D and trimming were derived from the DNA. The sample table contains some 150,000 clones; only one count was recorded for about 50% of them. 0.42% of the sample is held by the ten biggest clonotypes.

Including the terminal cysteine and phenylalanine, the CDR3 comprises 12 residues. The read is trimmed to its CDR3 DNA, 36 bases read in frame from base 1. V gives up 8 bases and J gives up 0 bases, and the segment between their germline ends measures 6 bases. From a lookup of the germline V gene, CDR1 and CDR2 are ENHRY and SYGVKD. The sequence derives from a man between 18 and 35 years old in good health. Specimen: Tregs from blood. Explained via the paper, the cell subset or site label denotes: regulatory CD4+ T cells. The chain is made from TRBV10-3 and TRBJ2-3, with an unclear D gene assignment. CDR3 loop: CAIGESTDTQYF. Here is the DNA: TGTGCCATCGGAGAGAGCACAGATACGCAGTATTTT.